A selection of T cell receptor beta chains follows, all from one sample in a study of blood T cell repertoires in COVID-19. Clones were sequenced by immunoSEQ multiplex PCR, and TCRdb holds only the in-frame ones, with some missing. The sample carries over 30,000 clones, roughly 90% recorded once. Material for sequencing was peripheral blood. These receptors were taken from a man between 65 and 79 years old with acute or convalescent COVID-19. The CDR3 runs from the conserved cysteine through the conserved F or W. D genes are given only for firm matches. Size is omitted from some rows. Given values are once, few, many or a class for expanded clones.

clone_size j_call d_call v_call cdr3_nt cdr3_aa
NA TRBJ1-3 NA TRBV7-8 TGTGCCAGCAGCCTTGGCCTCTCTGGAAACACCATATATTTT CASSLGLSGNTIYF
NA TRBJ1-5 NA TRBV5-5 TGTGCCAGCAGCCGTCAGAGCAATCAGCCCCAGCATTTT CASSRQSNQPQHF
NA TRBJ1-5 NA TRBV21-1 TGTGCCAGCTGCCTTAGACAGGGTAATAACTGGGGCAATCAGCCCCAGCATTTT CASCLRQGNNWGNQPQHF
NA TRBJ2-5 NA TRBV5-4 TGTGCCAGCTTATCAAGGGGGACCCAAGAGACCCAGTACTTC CASLSRGTQETQYF
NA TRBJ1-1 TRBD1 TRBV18 TGTGCCAGCTCACCCTCCCGGGACAGATTGAACACTGAAGCTTTCTTT CASSPSRDRLNTEAFF
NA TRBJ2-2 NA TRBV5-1 TGCGCCAGCAGCTTGGTGGCTAGTCTTAACACCGGGGAGCTGTTTTTT CASSLVASLNTGELFF
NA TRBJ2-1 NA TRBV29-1 TGCAGCGCCTGGGCCGAACTGCAGTTCTTC CSAWAELQFF
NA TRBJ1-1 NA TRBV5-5 TGTGCCAGCAGCCCACGGTTAGGGGCCGGCACTGAAGCTTTCTTT CASSPRLGAGTEAFF
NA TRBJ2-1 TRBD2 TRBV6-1 TGTGCCAGCAGTGATGACGGCGGGGGTGGCCAGGGGCAGTTCTTC CASSDDGGGGQGQFF
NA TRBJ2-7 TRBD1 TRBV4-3 TGCGCCAGCAGCCAAGGACAGGGGCCGCTTACTTACGAGCAGTACTTC CASSQGQGPLTYEQYF
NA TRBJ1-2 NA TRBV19 TGTGCCAGTATTGCTCCGGGGGGATTCTATGGCTACACCTTC CASIAPGGFYGYTF
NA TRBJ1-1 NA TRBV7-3 TGTGCCAGCAGCTTAAGGCAGGGGAACACTGAAGCTTTCTTT CASSLRQGNTEAFF
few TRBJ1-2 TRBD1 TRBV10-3 TGTGCCATCAGTGAGGACAGGGGGCATGGCTACACCTTC CAISEDRGHGYTF
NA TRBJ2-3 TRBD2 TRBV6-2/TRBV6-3 TGTGCCAGCAGCCAACCCTCGACTAGCGGAAGCACAGATACGCAGTATTTT CASSQPSTSGSTDTQYF
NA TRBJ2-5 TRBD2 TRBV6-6 TGTGCCAGCAGTAAGCGGGGGTGGGAGACCCAGTACTTC CASSKRGWETQYF
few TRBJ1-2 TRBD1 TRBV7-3 TGTGCCAGCAGCCTCGGGACAGGGTTTGGCTACACCTTC CASSLGTGFGYTF
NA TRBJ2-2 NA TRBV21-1 TGTGCCAGCAGCAATCCCGAGGACAGGGCGAACACCGGGGAGCTGTTTTTT CASSNPEDRANTGELFF
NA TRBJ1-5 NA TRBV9 TGTGCCAGCAGCGTAGGCCAGGGGAACAATCAGCCCCAGCATTTT CASSVGQGNNQPQHF
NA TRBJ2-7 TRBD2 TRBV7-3 TGTGCCAGCAGCTTCGTCGGGACTAGCGGTTCCAACGAGCAGTACTTC CASSFVGTSGSNEQYF
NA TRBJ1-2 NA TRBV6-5 TGTGCCAGCAGTTATACAGGTCGCGGCTACACCTTC CASSYTGRGYTF
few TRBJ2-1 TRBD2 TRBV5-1 TGCGCCAGCAGTACGGGACTAGCGGGAGGAGGGAATGAGCAGTTCTTC CASSTGLAGGGNEQFF
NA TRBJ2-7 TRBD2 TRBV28 TGTGCCAGCAGTTTTCTAGCGGCCGCCTACGAGCAGTACTTC CASSFLAAAYEQYF
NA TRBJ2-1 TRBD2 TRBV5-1 TGCGCCAGCAGCTTGGACTTAGCGGGAGCCTACAATGAGCAGTTCTTC CASSLDLAGAYNEQFF
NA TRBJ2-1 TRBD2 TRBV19 TGTGCCAGTAAACGGACTAGCGGGATGGGTGAGCAGTTCTTC CASKRTSGMGEQFF
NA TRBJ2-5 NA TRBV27 TGTGCCAGCAGTTTACTACTCGGAGCGGAGACCCAGTACTTC CASSLLLGAETQYF
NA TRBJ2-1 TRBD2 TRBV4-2 TGTGCCAGCAGCGTCGGGACTAGCATGTTCAATGAGCAGTTCTTC CASSVGTSMFNEQFF
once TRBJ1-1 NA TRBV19 TGTGCCAGTAGTATCAGGGCAGGGGTGGCCACTGAAGCTTTCTTT CASSIRAGVATEAFF
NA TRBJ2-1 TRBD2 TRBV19 TGTGCCAGTAAGGTGACTAGCGATTACAATGAGCAGTTCTTC CASKVTSDYNEQFF
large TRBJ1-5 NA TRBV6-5 TGTGCCAGCAGTTACTCCGGGTTCGGCAATCAGCCCCAGCATTTT CASSYSGFGNQPQHF
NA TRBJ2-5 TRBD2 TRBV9 TGTGCCAGCAGCGTAGATAGCGGGAGAGGGGAGACCCAGTACTTC CASSVDSGRGETQYF
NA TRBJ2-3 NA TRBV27 TGTGCCAGCAGACCGCAGTATAGCACAGATACGCAGTATTTT CASRPQYSTDTQYF
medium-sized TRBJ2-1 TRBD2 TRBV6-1 TGTGCCAGCAGTGAAGTGTCGGCGGGAGGGCCAAGCAATGAGCAGTTCTTC CASSEVSAGGPSNEQFF
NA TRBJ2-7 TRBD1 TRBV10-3 TGTGCCATCAGTGAGGAGGTGGGACAGAGCTCCTACGAGCAGTACTTC CAISEEVGQSSYEQYF
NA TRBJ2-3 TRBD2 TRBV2 TGTGCCAGCAGTGGTCTAGCGGGAGGGACAGATACGCAGTATTTT CASSGLAGGTDTQYF
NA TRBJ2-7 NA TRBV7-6 TGTGCCAGCAGCCGGGACCCGGGACACTTTATCTACGAGCAGTACTTC CASSRDPGHFIYEQYF
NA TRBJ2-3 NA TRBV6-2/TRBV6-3 TGTGCCAGCAGTTACTCGGACCGGGAAAGCACAGATACGCAGTATTTT CASSYSDRESTDTQYF
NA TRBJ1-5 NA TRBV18 TGTGCCAGCTCATCCAGGGGTTCAAGGAGCAATCAGCCCCAGCATTTT CASSSRGSRSNQPQHF
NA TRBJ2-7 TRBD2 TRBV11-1 TGTGCCAGCAGCTTAGGAGCAGGCGGGAGCTCCTACGAGCAGTACTTC CASSLGAGGSSYEQYF
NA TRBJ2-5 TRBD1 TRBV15 TGTGCCACCAGCAGAGGTCGAGACAGGGGGGGAATAGAGACCCAGTACTTC CATSRGRDRGGIETQYF
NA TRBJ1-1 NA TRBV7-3 TGTGCCAGCAGCCCCGCCCGAGACACTGAAGCTTTCTTT CASSPARDTEAFF
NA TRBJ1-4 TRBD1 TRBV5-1 TGCGCCAGCAGCACCCAGACAGGGGGCCTTTATGAAAAACTGTTTTTT CASSTQTGGLYEKLFF
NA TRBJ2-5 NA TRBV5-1 TGCGCCAGCAGCTTGGTCGGGATGGAGACCCAGTACTTC CASSLVGMETQYF
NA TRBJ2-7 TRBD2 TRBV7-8 TGTGCCAGCAGCTGGGGGACTAGCGCCTCCTACGAGCAGTACTTC CASSWGTSASYEQYF
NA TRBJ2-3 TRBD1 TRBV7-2 TGTGCCAGCAGCGGACAGGGTGCAGATACGCAGTATTTT CASSGQGADTQYF
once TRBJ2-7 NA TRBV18 TGTGCCAGCTCACCAGGGCAGGCCACCTACGAGCAGTACTTC CASSPGQATYEQYF
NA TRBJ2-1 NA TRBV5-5 TGTGCCAGCAGCTTGGGTCTAGCTGGCAATGAGCAGTTCTTC CASSLGLAGNEQFF
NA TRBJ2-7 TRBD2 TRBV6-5 TGTGCCAGCAGTTACCTCGTCGGAGCGGGGTCCTACGAGCAGTACTTC CASSYLVGAGSYEQYF
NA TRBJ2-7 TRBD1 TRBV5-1 TGCGCCAGCAGCAGAGACAGGGGAACCTACGAGCAGTACTTC CASSRDRGTYEQYF
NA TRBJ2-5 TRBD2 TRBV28 TGTGCCAGCAGTAGGACTAGCGGGGGGAAAGAGACCCAGTACTTC CASSRTSGGKETQYF
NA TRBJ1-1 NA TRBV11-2 TGTGCCAGCACCCTCGGGGGGTACACTGAAGCTTTCTTT CASTLGGYTEAFF
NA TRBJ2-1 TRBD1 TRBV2 TGTGCCAGCGACGGGACAGGGGGCAATGAGCAGTTCTTC CASDGTGGNEQFF
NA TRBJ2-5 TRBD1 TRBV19 TGTGCCAGTAGTATCGGACAGGGGACGGAGACCCAGTACTTC CASSIGQGTETQYF
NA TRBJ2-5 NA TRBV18 TGTGCCAGCTCGCCTAACCAAGAGACCCAGTACTTC CASSPNQETQYF